This T cell receptor (beta chain) was captured by sequencing in a study of T cells in Graves' hyperthyroidism and ophthalmopathy. Study results and caveats: The model identified upcoming ophthalmopathy a median 6.5 months ahead of onset.

The germline CDR1 and CDR2 sequences are LGHDT and YNNKEL (reference sequence). The CDR3 covers 13 residues. Trimming cost V 0 bases and J 14 bases; bases outside gene matches: 5. The CDR3 regions of TCR beta were amplified from RNA transcripts. During a first-round RT-PCR of the TCR CDR3, the HTBI primer set was used. TCRdb ran MiXCR on the multiplex PCR reads and lists one entry per CDR3 protein. The table includes about 770,000 distinct CDR3 sequences, over 15% detected once. The sample, blood from the first hyperthyroidism diagnosis, precedes any ophthalmopathy symptoms. This clonotype was recorded at least ten times. Its antigen is undetermined.

V gene TRBV3-1 combines with J gene TRBJ2-2; 8 bases are a match to TRBD1. Sample: blood. The TCR was taken from a woman aged 45 to 65 with Graves' hyperthyroidism that later progressed to Graves' ophthalmopathy. The CDR3 is CASSQDRQGLLFF. The CDR3 nucleotides read TGTGCCAGCAGCCAAGATCGACAGGGGCTCCTGTTTTTT.